The 25 T cell receptor beta chains reported below all come from one sample, sequenced in a study of preoperative IRX-2 immunotherapy in early breast cancer. The assay was immunoSEQ multiplex PCR, and TCRdb's table has in-frame clones only and misses some. Here the sample spans fewer than 5,000 clones, around 74% being singletons. Treatment here: preoperative locoregional IRX-2 cytokine immunotherapy. The sequencing here drew on tumor tissue, taken after IRX-2 immunotherapy. The receptors were gathered from a human donor with breast cancer.

The gene calls are TRBV15 and TRBJ1-5; D possibly corresponds to TRBD1 (5 bases). The CDR3 covers 14 residues. The V end was cut by 3 bases, the J end by 2 bases, with 8 bases between. Germline V CDR1 and CDR2: LNHNV, YYDKDF (reference sequence). The CDR3 is CATSRTVGNQPQHF. The CDR3 bases are TGTGCCACCAGCAGGACAGTTGGCAATCAGCCCCAGCATTTT.

This chain uses TRBV11-3 with TRBJ1-5, with 11 positions matching TRBD1. There are 19 residues in the CDR3. CDR1 and CDR2 (germline): SGHNT, YENEEA. With V trimmed by 4 bases and J by 2 bases, 13 bases remained unmatched. CDR3 nucleotide sequence: TGTGCCAGCAGCTCGCCCGGGACAGGGGGGAATGCGGGCAATCAGCCCCAGCATTTT. Its protein product is CASSSPGTGGNAGNQPQHF.

The CDR3 nucleotides read TGTGCCAGCAGTCCCTCGCCAGGGAGGACTGAAGCTTTCTTT. Translating it yields CASSPSPGRTEAFF. The chain has TRBV28 and TRBJ1-1, with D tentatively TRBD1 (5 bases). Germline loops: CDR1 MDHEN, CDR2 SYDVKM. The CDR3 is 14 amino acids. V was clipped by 5 bases and J by 5 bases, with 15 bases between them.

This clone was counted only a few times. The V call is TRBV6-8, the J call TRBJ2-4, with 10 bases identical to TRBD2. V shed 5 bases, J shed 5 bases, and the junction held 15 bases outside the gene matches. This CDR3 has 18 residues. CDR1 is MNHGY and CDR2 is SAAAGT in the germline V gene. CDR3 DNA: TGTGCCAGCAGTGGAGTGGCTAGCGGGAGTAAGAGCGAAAACATTCAGTACTTC. Amino acid sequence: CASSGVASGSKSENIQYF.

This clone qualifies as medium-sized. The rearrangement links TRBV6-8 to TRBJ2-1, with 7 bases aligning to TRBD2. The trim removed 10 bases at V and 7 bases at J, leaving 13 bases unmatched. The germline V gene encodes CDR1 MNHGY and CDR2 SAAAGT. The CDR3 runs to 14 residues. The CDR3 region has the DNA TGTGCCACATCGGGGGTAGCGGGCCTAAATGAGCAGTTCTTC. This codes for CATSGVAGLNEQFF.

The chain links TRBV18 to TRBJ2-5; the D is unclear. The CDR3 has 13 residues. Germline V gene lookup returns CDR1 KGHSH and CDR2 LQKENI. V lost 0 bases and J lost 5, with 7 bases in between. CDR3 protein: CASSPPSLETQYF. CDR3 sequence (DNA): TGTGCCAGCTCACCACCTAGTCTGGAGACCCAGTACTTC.

The chain uses TRBV22-1 and TRBJ2-1. TRBV22-1 is marked as a pseudogene. The CDR3 length is 16 residues. The CDR3 reads CASSFPAGTSYNEQFF. The CDR3 coding sequence is TGTGCCAGCAGTTTTCCGGCGGGGACATCCTACAATGAGCAGTTCTTC.

The chain links TRBV29-1 to TRBJ2-1; D gene ambiguous. Looked up from germline, CDR1 is SQVTM and CDR2 is ANQGSEA. V was pared by 4 bases and J by 8 bases, with 12 bases between. This CDR3 is built from 12 residues. DNA for the CDR3: TGCAGCGTTGCAGTTTTGGGGTATGAGCAGTTCTTC. Translating it yields CSVAVLGYEQFF.

The chain joins TRBV28 to TRBJ2-2; D is ambiguous. Trimming pared 0 bases from V and 3 bases from J, leaving 11 bases between. The CDR3 totals 16 residues. Per germline, CDR1 MDHEN and CDR2 SYDVKM. CDR3 sequence (DNA): TGTGCCAGCAGTTTATGGACTCTATCTTACACCGGGGAGCTGTTTTTT. Translating it yields CASSLWTLSYTGELFF.

The CDR3 protein is CASSLTPGTGYQETQYF. CDR3 DNA sequence: TGTGCCAGCAGCTTAACGCCCGGGACAGGGTACCAAGAGACCCAGTACTTC. This chain links TRBV11-3 with TRBJ2-5; TRBD1 matches at 9 bases. The CDR3 is 17 residues long. Losses at the gene ends were 2 bases for V and 0 bases for J; bases not matched to a gene: 7. Germline lookup yields CDR1 SGHNT and CDR2 YENEEA.

This clone is medium-sized by share. The V call is TRBV5-1, the J call TRBJ2-5, with a tentative D call TRBD1 (6 bases). Trimming removed 6 bases at V and 2 bases at J, with 32 bases between. CDR3 size: 20 residues. Per germline, CDR1 SGHRS and CDR2 YFSETQ. CDR3 DNA sequence: TGCGCCAGCACCCCTGTACGGATGAGTACAGGGATCGAATATCAAGAGACCCAGTACTTC. Translated, it gives CASTPVRMSTGIEYQETQYF. Combining the CDR3 with reference TRBV5-1 and TRBJ2-5 gives the whole variable domain KAGVTQTPRYLIKTRGQQVTLSCSPISGHRSVSWYQQTPGQGLQFLFEYFSETQRNKGNFPGRFSGRQFSNSRSEMNVSTLELGDSALYLCASTPVRMSTGIEYQETQYFGPGTRLLVL.

The CDR3 loop is CASSKTSGMMRYNEQFF. In nucleotides, the CDR3 is TGTGCCAGTAGTAAGACTAGCGGGATGATGCGTTACAATGAGCAGTTCTTC. The chain employs TRBV19 and TRBJ2-1; TRBD2 agrees at 11 bases. CDR1 and CDR2 (germline): LNHDA, SQIVND (reference sequence). Unmatched junction bases numbered 9, after V lost 4 bases and J lost 4 bases. This CDR3 has 17 residues.

The J gene is TRBJ1-1, the V gene TRBV6-8; the D is unclear. CDR1 and CDR2 (germline): MNHGY, SAAAGT. V was trimmed by 4 bases and J by 1 base, leaving 10 bases between them. CDR3 size: 14 residues. The CDR3 sequence is CASSSDPANTEAFF. The CDR3 bases are TGTGCCAGCAGTTCCGACCCAGCGAACACTGAAGCTTTCTTT.

This clone was recorded a few times. The chain is built from TRBV29-1 and TRBJ1-3; 7 bases fit TRBD1. The CDR3 length is 13 residues. Germline CDR1 and CDR2: SQVTM and ANQGSEA. With V trimmed by 6 bases and J by 4 bases, 6 bases remained unmatched. In nucleotides, the CDR3 is TGCAGCGTCGACGACAGGGAAGGAAACACCATATATTTT. Protein: CSVDDREGNTIYF.

The chain recombines TRBV7-6 with TRBJ2-7; 7 nucleotides match TRBD1. Germline loops: CDR1 SGHVS, CDR2 FNYEAQ. CDR3 length: 15 residues. Germline trimming cut 3 bases from V and 6 bases from J; bases unmatched to any gene: 11. Here the CDR3 reads CASSLARTGAGEQYF. CDR3 sequence (DNA): TGTGCCAGCAGCTTGGCTAGGACAGGAGCCGGCGAGCAGTACTTC.

The chain carries TRBV11-3 and TRBJ2-1, with D tentatively TRBD1 (5 bases). The CDR3 length is 14 residues. The germline V gene encodes CDR1 SGHNT and CDR2 YENEEA. The ends were cut back, 5 bases at V and 10 bases at J, with 18 bases in the middle. CDR3 in amino acids: CASSPADTNGEQFF. In DNA form, the CDR3 reads TGTGCCAGCAGCCCCGCGGACACTAACGGAGAGCAGTTCTTC.

The V and J genes are TRBV11-3 and TRBJ2-1; 15 bases line up with TRBD2. The CDR3 length is 17 residues. Germline lookup yields CDR1 SGHNT and CDR2 YENEEA. The junction had 5 bases not matched to a gene; V was cut back by 4 bases and J by 4 bases. The CDR3 loop reads CASSWGLAGGRYNEQFF. The CDR3 coding sequence is TGTGCCAGCAGCTGGGGACTAGCGGGAGGACGGTACAATGAGCAGTTCTTC.

V gene TRBV5-1 combines with J gene TRBJ2-3, with TRBD1 matching over 10 bases. The V segment lost 4 bases and the J segment 3 bases; nucleotides outside the gene matches: 5. The CDR3 runs 15 residues. The germline CDR1 and CDR2 sequences are SGHRS and YFSETQ. CDR3 in DNA: TGCGCCAGCAGCCCAACGGGACAGGGGACAGATACGCAGTATTTT. Protein: CASSPTGQGTDTQYF.

The rearrangement uses TRBV23-1 and TRBJ2-7, with 7 bases lining up with TRBD1. TRBV23-1 has ORF status, its function being uncertain. V gave up 6 bases and J gave up 2 bases; unmatched junction bases: 10. CDR3 length equals 15 residues. CDR3 residues: CASSLLDRDAYEQYF. In nucleotides, the CDR3 is TGCGCCAGCAGCTTACTAGACAGGGATGCCTACGAGCAGTACTTC.

This chain joins TRBV18 and TRBJ2-2; D gene unclear. The CDR3 spans 15 residues. V lost 2 bases to trimming and J lost 0 bases, with 7 bases between them. Germline values: CDR1 KGHSH, CDR2 LQKENI. The DNA of the CDR3 is TGTGCCAGCTCACCAATAAAATCGAACACCGGGGAGCTGTTTTTT. It yields the protein CASSPIKSNTGELFF.

This clone has just a few counts. The chain employs TRBV12-5 and TRBJ2-3, with 12 bases fitting TRBD2. Germline V gives CDR1 LGHNT, CDR2 FRNRAP. V lost 1 base to trimming and J lost 4 bases; unmatched junction nucleotides: 3. The CDR3 consists of 16 residues. In DNA form, the CDR3 reads TGTGCTAGTGGTTTGGGGACTAGCGGGATGGCAGATACGCAGTATTTT. This sequence encodes CASGLGTSGMADTQYF.

This clone was seen more than once but under ten times. The V gene is TRBV18, the J gene TRBJ2-5; D gene ambiguous. CDR3 length equals 13 residues. The ends were cut back, 6 bases at V and 1 base at J, with 9 bases in the middle. CDR1 and CDR2 (germline): KGHSH, LQKENI. CDR3 sequence reads: CASSYAGQETQYF. CDR3 DNA sequence: TGTGCCAGCTCCTACGCAGGCCAAGAGACCCAGTACTTC.

This clone was detected once. This sequence joins TRBV19 and TRBJ1-2; 8 bases map to TRBD1. Germline V gene data show CDR1 as LNHDA and CDR2 as SQIVND (reference sequence). The V segment lost 3 bases and the J segment 7 bases; nucleotides outside the gene matches: 7. This CDR3 region has 14 residues. Here the CDR3 reads CASSIRQGSSGYTF. The CDR3 region has the DNA TGTGCCAGTAGTATTCGACAGGGGTCCAGTGGCTACACCTTC.

The gene calls are TRBV12-5 and TRBJ2-1, with D possibly called TRBD1 or TRBD2 (5 bases each). The CDR3 has 15 residues. Germline-derived CDR1 and CDR2 are LGHNT and FRNRAP. Here the CDR3 reads CASTPGGIGRNEQFF. CDR3 sequence (DNA): TGTGCCAGCACCCCTGGGGGAATAGGTAGGAATGAGCAGTTCTTC.

The V gene is TRBV6-8, the J gene TRBJ2-2; 8 nucleotides match TRBD2. CDR1 and CDR2 (germline): MNHGY, SAAAGT. The V segment lost 7 bases and the J segment 3 bases; nucleotides outside the gene matches: 4. This CDR3 has 14 amino acids. The CDR3 sequence is CASISGSYTGELFF. CDR3 sequence (DNA): TGTGCCAGCATAAGCGGGAGTTACACCGGGGAGCTGTTTTTT.